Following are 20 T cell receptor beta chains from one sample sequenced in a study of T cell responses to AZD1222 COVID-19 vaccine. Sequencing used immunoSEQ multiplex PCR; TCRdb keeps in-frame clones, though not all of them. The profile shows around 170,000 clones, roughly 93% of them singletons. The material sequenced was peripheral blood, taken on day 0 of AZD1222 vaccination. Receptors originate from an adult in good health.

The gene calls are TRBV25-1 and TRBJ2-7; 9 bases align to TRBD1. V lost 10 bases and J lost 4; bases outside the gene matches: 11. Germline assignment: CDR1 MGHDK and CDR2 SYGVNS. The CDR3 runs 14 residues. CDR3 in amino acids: CANLVRDREYEQYF. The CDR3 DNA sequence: TGTGCCAATCTTGTGAGGGACAGGGAATACGAGCAGTACTTC.

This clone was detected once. DNA of the CDR3: TGTGCCAGCAGTCTCGAGGGAGAATACACTGAAGCTTTCTTT. Its translation is CASSLEGEYTEAFF. The chain has TRBV6-2 or TRBV6-3 and TRBJ1-1, with no clear D. V was shortened by 5 bases and J by 3 bases, with 13 bases between the two germline ends. CDR1 and CDR2 (germline): MNHEY, SVGEGT. The CDR3 has 14 residues.

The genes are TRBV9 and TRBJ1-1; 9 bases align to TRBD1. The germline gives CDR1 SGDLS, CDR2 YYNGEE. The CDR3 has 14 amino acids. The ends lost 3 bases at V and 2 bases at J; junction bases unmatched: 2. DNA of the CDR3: TGTGCCAGCAGCGCTACAGGGGGCAACACTGAAGCTTTCTTT. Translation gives CASSATGGNTEAFF.

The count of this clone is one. CDR3 sequence (DNA): TGTGCCAGCAGCTACACCCCTGGGAGGGGTATCGGCACTGAAGCTTTCTTT. The encoded protein is CASSYTPGRGIGTEAFF. This chain joins TRBV7-2 and TRBJ1-1, with D possibly matching TRBD1 (5 bases). Per the germline V gene, CDR1 is SGHTA and CDR2 is FQGNSA. Trimming cost V 4 bases and J 4 bases, with 22 bases left between them. This CDR3 region has 17 residues.

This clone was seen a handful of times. The DNA for the CDR3 is TGTGCCAGGACCCGAGAGACAGGGGGGTATGGCTACACCTTC. As protein: CARTRETGGYGYTF. This chain uses TRBV2 with TRBJ1-2, with 9 bases aligning to TRBD1. V lost 9 bases to trimming and J lost 5 bases; unmatched junction nucleotides: 10. The germline V gene encodes CDR1 SNHLY and CDR2 FYNNEI. This CDR3 comprises 14 residues.

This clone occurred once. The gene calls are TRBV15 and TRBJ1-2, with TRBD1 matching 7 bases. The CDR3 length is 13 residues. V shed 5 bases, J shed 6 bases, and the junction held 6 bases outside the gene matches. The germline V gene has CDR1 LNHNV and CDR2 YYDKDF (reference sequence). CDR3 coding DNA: TGTGCCACCAGCCACGACAGGGCCCATGGCTACACCTTC. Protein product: CATSHDRAHGYTF.

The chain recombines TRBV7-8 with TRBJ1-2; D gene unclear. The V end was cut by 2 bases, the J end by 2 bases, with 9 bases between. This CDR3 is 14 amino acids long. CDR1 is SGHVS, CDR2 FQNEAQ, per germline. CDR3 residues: CASSLSWGNYGYTF. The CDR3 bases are TGTGCCAGCAGCTTATCGTGGGGAAACTATGGCTACACCTTC.

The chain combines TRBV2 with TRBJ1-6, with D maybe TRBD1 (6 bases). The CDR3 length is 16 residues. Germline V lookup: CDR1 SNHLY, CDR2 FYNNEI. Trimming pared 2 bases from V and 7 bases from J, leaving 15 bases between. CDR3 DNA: TGTGCCAGCAGTGAATGGGGGGCGGGGGTGAATTCACCCCTCCACTTT. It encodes CASSEWGAGVNSPLHF. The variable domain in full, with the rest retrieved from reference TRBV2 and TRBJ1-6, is EPEVTQTPSHQVTQMGQEVILRCVPISNHLYFYWYRQILGQKVEFLVSFYNNEISEKSEIFDDQFSVERPDGSNFTLKIRSTKLEDSAMYFCASSEWGAGVNSPLHFGNGTRLTVT.

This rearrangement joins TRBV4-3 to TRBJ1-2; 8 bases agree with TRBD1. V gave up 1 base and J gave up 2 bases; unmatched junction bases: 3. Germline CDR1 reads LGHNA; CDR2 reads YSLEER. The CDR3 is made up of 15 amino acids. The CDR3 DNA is TGCGCCAGCAGCCAAGCTCCAGGGGGCAACTATGGCTACACCTTC. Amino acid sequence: CASSQAPGGNYGYTF.

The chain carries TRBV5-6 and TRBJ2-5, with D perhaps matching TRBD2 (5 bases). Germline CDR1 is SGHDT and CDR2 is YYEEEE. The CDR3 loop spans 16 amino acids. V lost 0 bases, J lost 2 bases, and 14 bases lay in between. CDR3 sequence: CASSLERRKGQETQYF. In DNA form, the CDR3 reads TGTGCCAGCAGCTTGGAAAGGAGGAAAGGACAAGAGACCCAGTACTTC.

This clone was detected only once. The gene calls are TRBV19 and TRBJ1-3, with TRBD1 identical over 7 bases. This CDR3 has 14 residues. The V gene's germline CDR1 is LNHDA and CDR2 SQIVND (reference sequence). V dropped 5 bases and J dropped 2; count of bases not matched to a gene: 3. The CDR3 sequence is CASSYDRAGNTIYF. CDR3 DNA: TGTGCCAGTAGTTACGACAGGGCTGGAAACACCATATATTTT. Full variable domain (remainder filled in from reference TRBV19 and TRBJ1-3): DGGITQSPKYLFRKEGQNVTLSCEQNLNHDAMYWYRQDPGQGLRLIYYSQIVNDFQKGDIAEGYSVSREKKESFPLTVTSAQKNPTAFYLCASSYDRAGNTIYFGEGSWLTVV.

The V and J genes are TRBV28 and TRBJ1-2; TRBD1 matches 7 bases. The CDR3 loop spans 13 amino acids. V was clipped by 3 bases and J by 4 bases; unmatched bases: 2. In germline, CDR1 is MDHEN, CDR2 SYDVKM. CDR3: CASSLTGLYGYTF. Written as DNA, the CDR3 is TGTGCCAGCAGTTTGACAGGGCTCTATGGCTACACCTTC.

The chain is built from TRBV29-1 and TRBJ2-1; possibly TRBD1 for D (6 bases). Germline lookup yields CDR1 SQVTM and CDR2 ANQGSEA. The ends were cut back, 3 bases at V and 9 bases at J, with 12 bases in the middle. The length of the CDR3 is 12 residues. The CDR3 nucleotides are TGCAGCGTTGATCAGGGGTTGATTGAGCAGTTCTTC. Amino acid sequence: CSVDQGLIEQFF.

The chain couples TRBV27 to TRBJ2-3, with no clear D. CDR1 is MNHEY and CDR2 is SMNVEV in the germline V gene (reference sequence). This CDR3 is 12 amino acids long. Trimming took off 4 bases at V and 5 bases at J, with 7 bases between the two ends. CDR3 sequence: CASSYRRDTQYF. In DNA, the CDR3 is TGTGCCAGCAGTTACAGAAGAGATACGCAGTATTTT.

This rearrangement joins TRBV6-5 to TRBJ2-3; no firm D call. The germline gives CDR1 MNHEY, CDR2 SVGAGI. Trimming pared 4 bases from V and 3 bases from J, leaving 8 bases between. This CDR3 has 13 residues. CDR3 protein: CASSWARTDTQYF. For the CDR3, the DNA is TGTGCCAGCAGTTGGGCCAGGACAGATACGCAGTATTTT.

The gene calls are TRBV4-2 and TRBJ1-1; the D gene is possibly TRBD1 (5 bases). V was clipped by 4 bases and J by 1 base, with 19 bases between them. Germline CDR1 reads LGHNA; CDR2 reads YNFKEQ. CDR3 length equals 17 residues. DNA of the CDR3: TGTGCCAGCAGCCCCATTTCGGGGGGGGTAGGGAACACTGAAGCTTTCTTT. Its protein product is CASSPISGGVGNTEAFF.

The CDR3 here is CASSLKGIGQGGYQPQHF. CDR3 coding DNA: TGTGCCAGCAGTTTAAAGGGAATCGGCCAGGGAGGTTATCAGCCCCAGCATTTT. The chain combines TRBV27 with TRBJ1-5; the D gene is possibly TRBD1 (5 bases). CDR1 and CDR2 (germline): MNHEY, SMNVEV (reference sequence). The CDR3 sequence is 18 residues long. Trimming shortened V by 2 bases and J by 5 bases, and 22 bases separated the two germline ends.

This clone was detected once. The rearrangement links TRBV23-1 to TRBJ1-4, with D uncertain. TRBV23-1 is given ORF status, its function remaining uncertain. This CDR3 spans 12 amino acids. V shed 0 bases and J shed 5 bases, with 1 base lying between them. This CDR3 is CASSQSNEKLFF. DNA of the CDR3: TGCGCCAGCAGTCAATCAAATGAAAAACTGTTTTTT.

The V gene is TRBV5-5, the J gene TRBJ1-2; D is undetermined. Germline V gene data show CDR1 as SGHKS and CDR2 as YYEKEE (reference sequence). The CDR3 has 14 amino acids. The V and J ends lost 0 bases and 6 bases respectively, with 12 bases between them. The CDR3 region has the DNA TGTGCCAGCAGCTTGGCCGTTGGGGAACATGGCTACACCTTC. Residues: CASSLAVGEHGYTF.

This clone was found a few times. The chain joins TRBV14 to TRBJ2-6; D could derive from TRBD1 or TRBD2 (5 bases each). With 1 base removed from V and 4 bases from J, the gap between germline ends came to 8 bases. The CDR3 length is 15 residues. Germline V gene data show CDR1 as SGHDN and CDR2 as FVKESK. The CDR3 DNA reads TGTGCCAGCAGCCAAGTGGGGGTCGGGGCCAACGTCCTGACTTTC. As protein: CASSQVGVGANVLTF.